The 10 T cell receptor beta chains in this list originate from one sample, sequenced in a study of monozygotic twins with inflammatory bowel disease. TCRdb reanalyzed the 5' RACE reads, giving one entry per CDR3 protein sequence and no DNA. The sample table includes 350,000 to 550,000 distinct CDR3 sequences. Input material: blood. These receptors came from a human donor with ulcerative colitis or Crohn's disease, or a healthy co-twin of an affected twin (not recorded which).

The V call is TRBV11-2, the J call TRBJ2-4. Germline V CDR1 and CDR2: SGHAT, FQNNGV. This CDR3 is 13 amino acids long. CDR3: CASSRRQQAIQYF. The full variable domain, completed using reference TRBV11-2 and TRBJ2-4, is EAGVAQSPRYKIIEKRQSVAFWCNPISGHATLYWYQQILGQGPKLLIQFQNNGVVDDSQLPKDRFSAERLKGVDSTLKIQPAKLEDSAVYLCASSRRQQAIQYFGAGTRLSVL.

This chain links TRBV7-9 with TRBJ2-2; no DNA is available, so the TRBD1 call from TCRdb remains unchecked. CDR1 is SEHNR and CDR2 is FQNEAQ in the germline V gene (reference sequence). The CDR3 spans 14 residues. CDR3 loop: CASSYDRETGELFF.

This chain uses TRBV5-6 with TRBJ1-6; the TRBD1 assignment by TCRdb is unverifiable without DNA. The CDR3 contains 15 residues. Germline CDR1 SGHDT, CDR2 YYEEEE. CDR3 sequence: CASSSLDRGNSPLHF.

V and J are TRBV30 and TRBJ1-5; TCRdb selects TRBD1, and the lack of DNA leaves this call unchecked. CDR3 length equals 15 residues. CDR1 and CDR2 from the germline V gene are GTSNPN and SVGIG (reference sequence). CDR3 in amino acids: CAWSFGSGGNQPQHF.

V usage is TRBV2 and J usage is TRBJ2-7; TCRdb reports TRBD2, a call that lacks DNA to check it against. CDR3 length: 17 residues. The germline gives CDR1 SNHLY, CDR2 FYNNEI. CDR3: CASSFLSSGGLSYEQYF.

The chain joins TRBV28 to TRBJ2-1; the TCRdb D gene call, TRBD1, has no DNA to confirm it. Germline CDR1 and CDR2: MDHEN and SYDVKM. The CDR3 is made up of 14 amino acids. CDR3 protein: CASRAGQRINEQFF. Combining the CDR3 with reference TRBV28 and TRBJ2-1 gives the whole variable domain DVKVTQSSRYLVKRTGEKVFLECVQDMDHENMFWYRQDPGLGLRLIYFSYDVKMKEKGDIPEGYSVSREKKERFSLILESASTNQTSMYLCASRAGQRINEQFFGPGTRLTVL.

CDR3 in amino acids: CASSLYGRRVGEAFF. The rearrangement uses TRBV27 and TRBJ1-1; TCRdb's assignment of TRBD1 cannot be checked, as there is no DNA. This CDR3 contains 15 residues. Germline values: CDR1 MNHEY, CDR2 SMNVEV (reference sequence).

The genes are TRBV7-9 and TRBJ1-2; TCRdb reports TRBD1, a call that lacks DNA to check it against. The CDR3 covers 14 residues. CDR1 is SEHNR and CDR2 is FQNEAQ in the germline V gene (reference sequence). The CDR3 protein is CASSSGGAAYGYTF.

V is TRBV14 and J is TRBJ2-2. The CDR3 extends over 16 amino acids. Germline CDR1 SGHDN, CDR2 FVKESK. CDR3 loop: CASSQDRRPNTGELFF.

The genes are TRBV19 and TRBJ2-5. Germline lookup yields CDR1 LNHDA and CDR2 SQIVND (reference sequence). CDR3 length equals 13 residues. This CDR3 reads CASSIDLGSWVYF.